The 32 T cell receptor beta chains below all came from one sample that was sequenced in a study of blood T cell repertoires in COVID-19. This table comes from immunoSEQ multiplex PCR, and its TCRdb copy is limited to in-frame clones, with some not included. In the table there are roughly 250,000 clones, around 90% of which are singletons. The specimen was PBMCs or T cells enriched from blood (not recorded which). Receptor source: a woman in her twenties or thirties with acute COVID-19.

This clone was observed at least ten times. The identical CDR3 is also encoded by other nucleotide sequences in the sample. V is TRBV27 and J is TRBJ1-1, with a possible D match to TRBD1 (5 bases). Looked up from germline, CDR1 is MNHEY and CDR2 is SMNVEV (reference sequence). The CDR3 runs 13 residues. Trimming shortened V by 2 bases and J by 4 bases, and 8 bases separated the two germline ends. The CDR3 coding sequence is TGTGCCAGCAGTTTACAGGGTCCCACTGAAGCTTTCTTT. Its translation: CASSLQGPTEAFF.

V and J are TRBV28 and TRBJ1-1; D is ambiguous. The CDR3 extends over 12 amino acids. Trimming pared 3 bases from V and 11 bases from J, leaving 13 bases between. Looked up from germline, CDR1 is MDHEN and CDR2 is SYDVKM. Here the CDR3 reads CASSFRTLRAFF. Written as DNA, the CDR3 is TGTGCCAGCAGTTTTCGAACCCTGAGGGCTTTCTTT.

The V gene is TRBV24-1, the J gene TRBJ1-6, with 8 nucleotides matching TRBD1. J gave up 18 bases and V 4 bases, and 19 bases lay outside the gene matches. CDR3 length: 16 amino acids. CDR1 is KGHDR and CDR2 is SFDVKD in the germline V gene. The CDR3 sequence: CATSETQPGQEFTPHF. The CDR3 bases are TGTGCCACCAGTGAGACCCAACCGGGACAGGAATTCACCCCCCACTTT.

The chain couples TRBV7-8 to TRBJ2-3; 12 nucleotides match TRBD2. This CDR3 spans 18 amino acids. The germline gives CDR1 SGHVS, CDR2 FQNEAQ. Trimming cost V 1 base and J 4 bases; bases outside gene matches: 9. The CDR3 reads CASSLGRLAGASPDTQYF. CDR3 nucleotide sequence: TGTGCCAGCAGCTTAGGAAGACTAGCGGGAGCGAGCCCAGATACGCAGTATTTT.

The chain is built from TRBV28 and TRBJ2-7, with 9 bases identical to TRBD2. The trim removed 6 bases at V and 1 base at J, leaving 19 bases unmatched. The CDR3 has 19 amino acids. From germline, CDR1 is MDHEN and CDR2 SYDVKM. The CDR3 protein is CASSPPRGPAGGLSYEQYF. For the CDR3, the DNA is TGTGCCAGCAGCCCCCCTCGCGGTCCAGCGGGAGGTCTTTCCTACGAGCAGTACTTC.

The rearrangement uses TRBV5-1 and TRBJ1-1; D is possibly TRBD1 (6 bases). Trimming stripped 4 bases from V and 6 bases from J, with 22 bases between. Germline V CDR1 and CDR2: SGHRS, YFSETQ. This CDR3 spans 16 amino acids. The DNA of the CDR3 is TGCGCCAGCAGCCTACGCCGGAGACAGGCTGTATCTGAAGCTTTCTTT. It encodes CASSLRRRQAVSEAFF.

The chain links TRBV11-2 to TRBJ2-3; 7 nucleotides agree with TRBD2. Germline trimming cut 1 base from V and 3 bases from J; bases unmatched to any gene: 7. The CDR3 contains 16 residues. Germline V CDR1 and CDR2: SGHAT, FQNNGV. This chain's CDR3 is CASSLVPSGATDTQYF. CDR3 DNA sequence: TGTGCCAGCAGCTTAGTCCCCAGCGGGGCTACAGATACGCAGTATTTT. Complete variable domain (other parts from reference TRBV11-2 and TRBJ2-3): EAGVAQSPRYKIIEKRQSVAFWCNPISGHATLYWYQQILGQGPKLLIQFQNNGVVDDSQLPKDRFSAERLKGVDSTLKIQPAKLEDSAVYLCASSLVPSGATDTQYFGPGTRLTVL.

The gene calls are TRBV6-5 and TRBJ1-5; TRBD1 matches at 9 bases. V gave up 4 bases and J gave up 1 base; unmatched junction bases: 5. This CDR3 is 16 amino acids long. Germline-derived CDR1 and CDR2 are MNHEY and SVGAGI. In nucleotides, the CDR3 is TGTGCCAGCAGTTTCACAGGGACAGGGAGCAATCAGCCCCAGCATTTT. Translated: CASSFTGTGSNQPQHF.

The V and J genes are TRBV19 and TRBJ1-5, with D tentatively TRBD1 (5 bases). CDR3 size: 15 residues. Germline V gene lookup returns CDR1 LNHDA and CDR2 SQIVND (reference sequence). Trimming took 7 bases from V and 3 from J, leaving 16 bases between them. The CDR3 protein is CASTPSQGYNQPQHF. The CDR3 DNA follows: TGTGCCAGTACCCCCTCCCAGGGTTACAATCAGCCCCAGCATTTT.

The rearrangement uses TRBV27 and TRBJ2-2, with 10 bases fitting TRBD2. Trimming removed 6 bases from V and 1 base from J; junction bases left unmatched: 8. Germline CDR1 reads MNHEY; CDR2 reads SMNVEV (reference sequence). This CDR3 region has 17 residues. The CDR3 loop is CASRRLGTSENTGELFF. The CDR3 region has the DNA TGTGCCAGCAGGCGTTTGGGGACTAGCGAGAACACCGGGGAGCTGTTTTTT.

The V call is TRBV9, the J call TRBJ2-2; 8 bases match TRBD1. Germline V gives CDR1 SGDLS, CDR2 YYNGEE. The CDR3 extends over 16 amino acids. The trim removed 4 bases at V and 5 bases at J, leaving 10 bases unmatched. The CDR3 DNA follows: TGTGCCAGCAGCCCGATGCTGGACAGGGTTACCGGGGAGCTGTTTTTT. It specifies CASSPMLDRVTGELFF.

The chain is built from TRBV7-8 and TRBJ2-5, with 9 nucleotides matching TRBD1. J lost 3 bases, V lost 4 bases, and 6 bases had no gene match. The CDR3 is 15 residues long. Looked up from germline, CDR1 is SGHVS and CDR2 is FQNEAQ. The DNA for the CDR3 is TGTGCCAGCAGCTCGTACCGGGACAGGGAAGAGACCCAGTACTTC. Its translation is CASSSYRDREETQYF.

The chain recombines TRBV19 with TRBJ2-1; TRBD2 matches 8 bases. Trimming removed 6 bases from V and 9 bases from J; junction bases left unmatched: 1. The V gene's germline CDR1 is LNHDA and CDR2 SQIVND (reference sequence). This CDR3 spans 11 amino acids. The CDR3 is CASRAGGEQFF. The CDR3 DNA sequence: TGTGCCAGTAGGGCGGGGGGTGAGCAGTTCTTC.

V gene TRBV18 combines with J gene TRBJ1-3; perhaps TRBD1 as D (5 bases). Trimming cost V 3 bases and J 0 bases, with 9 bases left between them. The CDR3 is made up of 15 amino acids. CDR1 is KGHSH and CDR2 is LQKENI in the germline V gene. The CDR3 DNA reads TGTGCCAGCTCACCCACAGGAAACTCTGGAAACACCATATATTTT. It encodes CASSPTGNSGNTIYF.

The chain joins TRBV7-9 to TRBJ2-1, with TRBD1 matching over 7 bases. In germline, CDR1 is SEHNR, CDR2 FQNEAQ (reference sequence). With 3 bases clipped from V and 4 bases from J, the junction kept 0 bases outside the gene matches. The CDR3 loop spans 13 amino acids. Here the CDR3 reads CASSLTGYNEQFF. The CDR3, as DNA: TGTGCCAGCAGCTTGACAGGGTACAATGAGCAGTTCTTC. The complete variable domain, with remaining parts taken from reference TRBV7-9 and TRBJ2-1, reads DTGVSQNPRHKITKRGQNVTFRCDPISEHNRLYWYRQTLGQGPEFLTYFQNEAQLEKSRLLSDRFSAERPKGSFSTLEIQRTEQGDSAMYLCASSLTGYNEQFFGPGTRLTVL.

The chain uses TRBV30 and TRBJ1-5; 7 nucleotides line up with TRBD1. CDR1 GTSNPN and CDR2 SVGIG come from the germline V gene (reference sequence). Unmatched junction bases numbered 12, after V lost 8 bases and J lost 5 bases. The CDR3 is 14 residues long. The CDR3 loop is CAAKEGRGYQPQHF. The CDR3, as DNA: TGTGCCGCGAAGGAGGGCAGGGGGTATCAGCCCCAGCATTTT.

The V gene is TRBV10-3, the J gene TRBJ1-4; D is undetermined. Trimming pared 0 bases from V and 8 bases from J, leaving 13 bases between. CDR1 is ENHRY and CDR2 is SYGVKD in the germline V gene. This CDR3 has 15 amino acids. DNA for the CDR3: TGTGCCATCAGTGAGTCTACTGGAGGTTGGGAAAAACTGTTTTTT. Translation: CAISESTGGWEKLFF.

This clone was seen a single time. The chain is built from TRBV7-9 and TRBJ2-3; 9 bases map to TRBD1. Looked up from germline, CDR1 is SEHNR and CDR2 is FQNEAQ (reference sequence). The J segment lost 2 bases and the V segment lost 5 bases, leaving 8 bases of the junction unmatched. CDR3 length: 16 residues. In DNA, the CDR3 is TGTGCCAGCAGCGCAAACAGGGGGCGCCTCACAGATACGCAGTATTTT. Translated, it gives CASSANRGRLTDTQYF.

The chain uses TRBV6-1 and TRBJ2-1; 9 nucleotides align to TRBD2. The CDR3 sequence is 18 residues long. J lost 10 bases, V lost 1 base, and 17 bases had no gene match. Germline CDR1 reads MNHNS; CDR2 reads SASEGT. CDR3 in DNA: TGTGCCAGCAGTGAAGAAGGTAGCGGGGGTTTCCTACAATGGGAGCAGTTCTTC. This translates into CASSEEGSGGFLQWEQFF.

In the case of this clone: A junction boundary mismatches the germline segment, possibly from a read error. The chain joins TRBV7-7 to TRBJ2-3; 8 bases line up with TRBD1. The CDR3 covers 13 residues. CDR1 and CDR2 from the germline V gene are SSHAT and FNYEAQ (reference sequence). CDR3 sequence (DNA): TGTGCTAGCAGCTTCCCAGGGGGCGATACGCAGTATTTT. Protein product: CASSFPGGDTQYF. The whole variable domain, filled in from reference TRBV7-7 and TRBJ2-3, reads GAGVSQSPRYKVTKRGQDVTLRCDPISSHATLYWYQQALGQGPEFLTYFNYEAQPDKSGLPSDRFSAERPEGSISTLTIQRTEQRDSAMYRCASSFPGGDTQYFGPGTRLTVL.

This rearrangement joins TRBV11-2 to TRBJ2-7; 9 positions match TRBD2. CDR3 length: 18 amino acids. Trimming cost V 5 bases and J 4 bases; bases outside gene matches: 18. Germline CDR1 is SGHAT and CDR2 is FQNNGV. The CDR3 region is CASSPHGGPGLASYEQYF. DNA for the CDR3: TGTGCCAGCAGCCCCCATGGGGGACCGGGACTAGCTAGTTACGAGCAGTACTTC.

For the CDR3, the DNA is TGCGCCAGCAGCTTGGACTGGAACACCGGGGAGCTGTTTTTT. This gives the protein CASSLDWNTGELFF. This chain connects TRBV5-1 to TRBJ2-2; D gene uncertain. V lost 0 bases to trimming and J lost 1 base, with 4 bases between them. Germline CDR1 is SGHRS and CDR2 is YFSETQ. CDR3 length equals 14 residues.

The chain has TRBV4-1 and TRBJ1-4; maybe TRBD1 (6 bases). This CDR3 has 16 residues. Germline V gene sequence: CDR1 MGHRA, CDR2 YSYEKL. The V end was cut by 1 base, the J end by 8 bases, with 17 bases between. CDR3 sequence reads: CASSQGPTGGEEKLFF. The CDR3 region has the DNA TGCGCCAGCAGCCAAGGGCCCACGGGGGGCGAGGAAAAACTGTTTTTT.

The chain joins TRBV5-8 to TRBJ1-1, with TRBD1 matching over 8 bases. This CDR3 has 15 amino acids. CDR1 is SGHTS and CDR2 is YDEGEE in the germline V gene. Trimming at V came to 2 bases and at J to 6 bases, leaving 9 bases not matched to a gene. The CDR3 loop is CASSLLDRARAEAFF. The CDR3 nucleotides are TGTGCCAGCAGCTTACTGGACAGGGCACGGGCTGAAGCTTTCTTT.

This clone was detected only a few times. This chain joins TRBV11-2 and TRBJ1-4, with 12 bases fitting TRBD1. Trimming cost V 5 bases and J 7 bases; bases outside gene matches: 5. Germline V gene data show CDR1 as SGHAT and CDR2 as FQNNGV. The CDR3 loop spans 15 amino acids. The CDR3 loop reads CASSPGDRGLEKLFF. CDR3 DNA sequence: TGTGCCAGCAGCCCTGGGGACAGGGGGCTTGAAAAACTGTTTTTT.

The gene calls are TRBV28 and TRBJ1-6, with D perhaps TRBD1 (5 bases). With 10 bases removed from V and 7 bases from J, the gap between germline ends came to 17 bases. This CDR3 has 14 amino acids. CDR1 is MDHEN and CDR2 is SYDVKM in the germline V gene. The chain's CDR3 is CATHPQGSNSPLHF. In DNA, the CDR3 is TGTGCCACCCATCCCCAGGGTTCGAATTCACCCCTCCACTTT. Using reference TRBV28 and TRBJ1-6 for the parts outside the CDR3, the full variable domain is DVKVTQSSRYLVKRTGEKVFLECVQDMDHENMFWYRQDPGLGLRLIYFSYDVKMKEKGDIPEGYSVSREKKERFSLILESASTNQTSMYLCATHPQGSNSPLHFGNGTRLTVT.

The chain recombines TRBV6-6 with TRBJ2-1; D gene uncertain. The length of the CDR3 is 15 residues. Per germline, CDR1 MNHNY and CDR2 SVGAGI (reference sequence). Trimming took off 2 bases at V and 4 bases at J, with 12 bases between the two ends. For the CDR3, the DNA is TGTGCCAGCAGTTACACCGCCGACTCTTACAATGAGCAGTTCTTC. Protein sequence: CASSYTADSYNEQFF.

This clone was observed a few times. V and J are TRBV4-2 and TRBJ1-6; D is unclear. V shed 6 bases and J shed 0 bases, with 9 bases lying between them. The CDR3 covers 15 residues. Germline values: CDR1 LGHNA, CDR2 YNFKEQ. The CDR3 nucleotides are TGTGCCAGCAGTGGCCGGAGCTCCTATAATTCACCCCTCCACTTT. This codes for CASSGRSSYNSPLHF.

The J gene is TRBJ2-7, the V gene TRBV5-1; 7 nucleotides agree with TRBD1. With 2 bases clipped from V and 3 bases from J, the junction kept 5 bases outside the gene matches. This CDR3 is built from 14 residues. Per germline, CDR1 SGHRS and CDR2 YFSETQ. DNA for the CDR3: TGCGCCAGCAGCTTCTCAGGGGGTAACTACGAGCAGTACTTC. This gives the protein CASSFSGGNYEQYF.

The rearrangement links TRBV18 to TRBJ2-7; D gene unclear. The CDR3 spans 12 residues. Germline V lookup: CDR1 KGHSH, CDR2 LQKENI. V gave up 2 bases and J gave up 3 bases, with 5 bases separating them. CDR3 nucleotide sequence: TGTGCCAGCTCACCAGCAGACTACGAGCAGTACTTC. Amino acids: CASSPADYEQYF.

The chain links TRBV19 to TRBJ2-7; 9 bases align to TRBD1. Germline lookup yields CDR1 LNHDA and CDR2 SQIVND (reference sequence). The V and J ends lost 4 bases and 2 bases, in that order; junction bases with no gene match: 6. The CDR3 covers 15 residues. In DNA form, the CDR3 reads TGTGCCAGTAGTAGGCCGGGACAGGGAACCTACGAGCAGTACTTC. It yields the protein CASSRPGQGTYEQYF.

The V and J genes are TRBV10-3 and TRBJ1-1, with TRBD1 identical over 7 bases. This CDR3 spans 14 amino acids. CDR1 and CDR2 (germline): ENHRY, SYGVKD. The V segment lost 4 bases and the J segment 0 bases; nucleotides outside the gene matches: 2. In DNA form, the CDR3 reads TGTGCCATCAGTGGGACAGGACTGAACACTGAAGCTTTCTTT. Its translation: CAISGTGLNTEAFF.